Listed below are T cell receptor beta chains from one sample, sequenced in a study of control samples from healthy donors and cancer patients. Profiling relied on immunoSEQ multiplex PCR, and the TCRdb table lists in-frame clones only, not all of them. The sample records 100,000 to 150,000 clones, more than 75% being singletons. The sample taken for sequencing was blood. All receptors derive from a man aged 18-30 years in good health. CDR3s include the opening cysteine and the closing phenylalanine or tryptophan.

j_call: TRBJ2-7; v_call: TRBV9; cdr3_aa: CASSVALGGTYEQYF
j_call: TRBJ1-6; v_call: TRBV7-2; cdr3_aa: CASSLEGGIRSPLHF
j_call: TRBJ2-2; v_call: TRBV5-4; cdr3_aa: CASSLLLAGTDTGELFF
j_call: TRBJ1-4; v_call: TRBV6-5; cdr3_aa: CASTRGTIQGEKLFF
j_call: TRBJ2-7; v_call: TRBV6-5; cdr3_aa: CATSVTSRDEQYF
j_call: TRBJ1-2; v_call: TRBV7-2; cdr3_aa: CASSSDRAGGYTF
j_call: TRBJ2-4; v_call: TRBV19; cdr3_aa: CASSLERTGALSAKNIQYF
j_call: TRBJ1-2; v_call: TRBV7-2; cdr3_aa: CASSQNGRANYGYTF
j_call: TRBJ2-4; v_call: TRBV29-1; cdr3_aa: CSVIFIQGSPENIQYF
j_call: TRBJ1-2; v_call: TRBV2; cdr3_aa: CASSNTGGASAGYTF
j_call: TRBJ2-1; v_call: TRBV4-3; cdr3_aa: CASSQDSSASGSSYNEQFF
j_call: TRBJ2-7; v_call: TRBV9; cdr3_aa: CASSVGPGGDEQYF
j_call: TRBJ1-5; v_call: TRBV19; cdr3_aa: CASSISPRGDQPQHF